This TCR beta chain is from a study of shared clonotypes between healthy human individuals. Study as a whole: Researchers drew samples from a couple of women and three men aged 18 to 49. Study findings and constraints: Researchers sampled blood only, noting tissue repertoires likely differ.

Investigators divided CD4+ cells into CD45RA+ naive and CD45RA-negative memory subsets. This CDR3 spans 17 amino acids. V trimming: 0 bases; J trimming: 4 bases; junction bases outside the gene matches: 6. Germline CDR1 and CDR2: KGHSH and LQKENI. Worth noting for this clone: The antigen is not known.

Generated by immunoSEQ multiplex PCR, the TCRdb table keeps only in-frame clones and is missing some. The data hold more than 500,000 clones, with about 96% observed a single time. The TCR originated in a young woman in good health. What was sequenced was naive CD4+ T cells sorted from blood. Noted subset: CD45RA+ positively selected. This rearrangement joins TRBV18 to TRBJ2-2, with 9 bases identical to TRBD2. For the CDR3, the DNA is TGTGCCAGCTCACCACCGGGAGCGGGAGGTGTCACCGGGGAGCTGTTTTTT. Its translation is CASSPPGAGGVTGELFF.